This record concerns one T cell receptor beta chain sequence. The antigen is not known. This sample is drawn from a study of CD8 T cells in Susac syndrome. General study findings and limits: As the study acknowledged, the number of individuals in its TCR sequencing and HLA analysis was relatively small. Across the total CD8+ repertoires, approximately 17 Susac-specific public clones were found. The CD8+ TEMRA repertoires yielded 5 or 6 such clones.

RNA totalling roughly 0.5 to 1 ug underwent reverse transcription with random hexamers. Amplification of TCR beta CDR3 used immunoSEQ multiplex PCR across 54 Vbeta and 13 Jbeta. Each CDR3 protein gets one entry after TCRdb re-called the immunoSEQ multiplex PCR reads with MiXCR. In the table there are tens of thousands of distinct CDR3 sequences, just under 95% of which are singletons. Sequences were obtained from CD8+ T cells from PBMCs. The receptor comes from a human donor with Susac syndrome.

The CDR3 loop reads CASNPGPFYGYTF. In DNA form, the CDR3 reads TGTGCCAGCAATCCGGGACCTTTCTATGGCTACACCTTC. The gene calls are TRBV12-3 or TRBV12-4 and TRBJ1-2; D is possibly TRBD1 (5 bases). The CDR3 covers 13 residues. Trimming removed 7 bases from V and 4 bases from J, with 13 bases in between.